This T cell receptor (beta chain) was retrieved from a study of T cells in Graves' hyperthyroidism and ophthalmopathy. Background on the study: Peripheral blood was acquired at first diagnosis, ahead of any therapy whatsoever.

Findings and limits, study-wide: For ophthalmopathy, model prediction preceded onset by a median about six months.

The germline CDR1 and CDR2 sequences are DFQATT and SNEGSKA (reference sequence). With 0 bases clipped from V and 7 bases from J, the junction kept 14 bases outside the gene matches. This CDR3 has 16 amino acids. TCR beta CDR3 sequences were amplified from RNA transcripts. First-round RT-PCR of the TCR CDR3 relied on the HTBI primer set. TCRdb fed the multiplex PCR reads into MiXCR, producing one record per CDR3 protein. The table lists about 700,000 distinct CDR3 sequences, roughly 15% of them singletons. Diagnosis of hyperthyroidism was new in patients aged 18 to 65, and its duration was under 2 months. With respect to this clonotype: Its antigen is still unknown.

The sequence came from a woman aged 18-30 years with Graves' hyperthyroidism. Sequenced: blood. The chain recombines TRBV20-1 with TRBJ2-7, with 8 positions matching TRBD1. The CDR3 nucleotides are TGCAGTGCTAGAGAAGGACAGGGCCTTTTACGGGGAGAGCAGTACTTC. Translating it yields CSAREGQGLLRGEQYF.